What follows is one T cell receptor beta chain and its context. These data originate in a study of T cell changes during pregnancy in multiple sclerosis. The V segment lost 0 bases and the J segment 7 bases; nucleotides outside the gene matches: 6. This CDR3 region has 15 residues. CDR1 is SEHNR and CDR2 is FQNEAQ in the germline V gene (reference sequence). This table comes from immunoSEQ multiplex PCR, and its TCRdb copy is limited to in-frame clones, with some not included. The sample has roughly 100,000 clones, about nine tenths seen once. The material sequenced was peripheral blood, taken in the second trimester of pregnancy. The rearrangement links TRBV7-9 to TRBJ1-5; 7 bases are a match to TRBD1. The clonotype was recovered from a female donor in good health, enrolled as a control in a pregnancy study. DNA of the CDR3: TGTGCCAGCAGCTTAGCGACAGGGTGGAACCAGCCCCAGCATTTT. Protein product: CASSLATGWNQPQHF.